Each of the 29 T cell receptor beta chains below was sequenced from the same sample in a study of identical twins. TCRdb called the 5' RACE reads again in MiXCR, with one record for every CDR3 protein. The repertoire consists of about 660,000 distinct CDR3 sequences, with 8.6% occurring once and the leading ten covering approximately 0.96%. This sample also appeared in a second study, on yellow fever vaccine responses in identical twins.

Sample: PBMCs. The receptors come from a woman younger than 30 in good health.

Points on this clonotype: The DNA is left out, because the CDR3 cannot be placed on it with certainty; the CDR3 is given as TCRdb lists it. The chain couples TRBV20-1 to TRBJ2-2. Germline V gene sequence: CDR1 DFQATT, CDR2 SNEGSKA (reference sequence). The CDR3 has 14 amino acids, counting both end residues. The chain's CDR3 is CSARISTNTGSCFF.

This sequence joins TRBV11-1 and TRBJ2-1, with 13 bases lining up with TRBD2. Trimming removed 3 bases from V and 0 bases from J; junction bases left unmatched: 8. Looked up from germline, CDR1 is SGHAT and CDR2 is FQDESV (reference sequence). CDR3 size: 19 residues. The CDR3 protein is CASSFPGLAGASSYNEQFF. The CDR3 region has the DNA TGTGCCAGCAGCTTTCCAGGACTAGCGGGGGCTAGCTCCTACAATGAGCAGTTCTTC.

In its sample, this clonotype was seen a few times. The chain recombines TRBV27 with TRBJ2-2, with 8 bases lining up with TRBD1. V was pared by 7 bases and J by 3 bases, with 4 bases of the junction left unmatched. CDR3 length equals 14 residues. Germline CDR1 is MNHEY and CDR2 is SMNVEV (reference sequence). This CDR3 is CASKGTGYTGELFF. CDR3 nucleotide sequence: TGTGCCAGCAAGGGGACAGGCTACACCGGGGAGCTGTTTTTT.

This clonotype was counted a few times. The CDR3 protein is CASSFPGGRRFF. In nucleotides, the CDR3 is TGTGCCAGCAGTTTCCCGGGTGGGCGGCGGTTCTTC. The genes are TRBV27 and TRBJ2-1; D gene ambiguous. V gave up 3 bases and J gave up 15 bases, with 15 bases separating them. CDR1 is MNHEY and CDR2 is SMNVEV in the germline V gene (reference sequence). CDR3 length: 12 residues.

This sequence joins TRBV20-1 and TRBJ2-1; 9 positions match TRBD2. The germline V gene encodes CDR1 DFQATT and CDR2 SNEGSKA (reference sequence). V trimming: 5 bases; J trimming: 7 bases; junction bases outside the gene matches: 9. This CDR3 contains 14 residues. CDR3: CSALHSSGMNEQFF. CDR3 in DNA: TGCAGTGCTCTCCATTCTAGCGGGATGAATGAGCAGTTCTTC.

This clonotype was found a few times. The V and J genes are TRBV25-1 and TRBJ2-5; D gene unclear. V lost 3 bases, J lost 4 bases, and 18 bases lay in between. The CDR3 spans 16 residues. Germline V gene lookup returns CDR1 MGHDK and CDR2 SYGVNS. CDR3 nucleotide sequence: TGTGCCAGCAGTGAGGAGATACAGAGGATCGGAGAGACCCAGTACTTC. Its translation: CASSEEIQRIGETQYF.

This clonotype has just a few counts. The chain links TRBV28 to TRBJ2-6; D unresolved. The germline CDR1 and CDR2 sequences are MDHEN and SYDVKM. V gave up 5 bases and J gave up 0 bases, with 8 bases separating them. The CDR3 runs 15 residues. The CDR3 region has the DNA TGTGCCAGCAGTCCCAGCACCTCTGGGGCCAACGTCCTGACTTTC. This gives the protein CASSPSTSGANVLTF.

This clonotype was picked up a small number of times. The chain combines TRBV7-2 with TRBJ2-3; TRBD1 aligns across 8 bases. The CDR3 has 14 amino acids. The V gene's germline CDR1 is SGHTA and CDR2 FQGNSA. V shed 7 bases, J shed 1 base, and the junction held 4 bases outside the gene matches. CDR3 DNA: TGTGCCAGCACCTTGGACAGGGGCACAGATACGCAGTATTTT. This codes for CASTLDRGTDTQYF.

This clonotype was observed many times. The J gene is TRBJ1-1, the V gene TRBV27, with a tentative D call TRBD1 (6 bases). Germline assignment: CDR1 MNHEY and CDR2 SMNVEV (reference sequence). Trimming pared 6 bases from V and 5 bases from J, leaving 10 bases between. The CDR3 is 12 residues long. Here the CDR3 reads CASRHRATEAFF. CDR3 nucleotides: TGTGCCAGCAGACACAGGGCTACTGAAGCTTTCTTT.

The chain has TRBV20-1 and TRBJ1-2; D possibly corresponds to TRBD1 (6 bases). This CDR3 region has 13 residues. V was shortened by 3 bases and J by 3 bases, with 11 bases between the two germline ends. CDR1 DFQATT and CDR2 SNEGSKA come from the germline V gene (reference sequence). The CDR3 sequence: CSASGDTHYGYTF. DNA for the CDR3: TGCAGTGCTAGTGGGGACACGCACTATGGCTACACCTTC.

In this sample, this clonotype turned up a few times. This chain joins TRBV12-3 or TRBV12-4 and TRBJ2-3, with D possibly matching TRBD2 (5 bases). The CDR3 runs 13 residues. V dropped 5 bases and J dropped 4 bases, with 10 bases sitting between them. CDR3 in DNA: TGTGCCAGCAGTCCACTAGACGCAGATACGCAGTATTTT. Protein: CASSPLDADTQYF.

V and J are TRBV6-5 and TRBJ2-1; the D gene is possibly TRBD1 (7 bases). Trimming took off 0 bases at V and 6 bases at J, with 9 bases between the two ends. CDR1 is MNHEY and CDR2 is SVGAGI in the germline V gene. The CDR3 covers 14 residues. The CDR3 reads CASSYSQGGNEQFF. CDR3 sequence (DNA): TGTGCCAGCAGTTACTCGCAGGGGGGCAATGAGCAGTTCTTC.

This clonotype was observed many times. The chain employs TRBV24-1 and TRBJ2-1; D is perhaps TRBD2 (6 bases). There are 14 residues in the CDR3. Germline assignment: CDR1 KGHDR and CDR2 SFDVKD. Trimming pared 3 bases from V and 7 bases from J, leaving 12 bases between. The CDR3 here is CATSDRSRGNEQFF. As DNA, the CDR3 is TGTGCCACCAGTGATAGATCCCGGGGGAATGAGCAGTTCTTC.

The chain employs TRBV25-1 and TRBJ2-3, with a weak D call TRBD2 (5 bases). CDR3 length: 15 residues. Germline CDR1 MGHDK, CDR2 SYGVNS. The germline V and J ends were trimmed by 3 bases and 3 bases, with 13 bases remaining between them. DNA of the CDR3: TGTGCCAGCAGTGAGCCCGGGATTAGGACAGATACGCAGTATTTT. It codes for CASSEPGIRTDTQYF.

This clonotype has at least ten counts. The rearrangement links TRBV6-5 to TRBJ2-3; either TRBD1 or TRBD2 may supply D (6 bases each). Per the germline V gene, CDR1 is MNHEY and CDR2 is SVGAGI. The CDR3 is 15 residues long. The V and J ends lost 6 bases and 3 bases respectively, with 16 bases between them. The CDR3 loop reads CASSLLGGETDTQYF. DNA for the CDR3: TGTGCCAGCAGCTTGCTCGGGGGCGAGACAGATACGCAGTATTTT.

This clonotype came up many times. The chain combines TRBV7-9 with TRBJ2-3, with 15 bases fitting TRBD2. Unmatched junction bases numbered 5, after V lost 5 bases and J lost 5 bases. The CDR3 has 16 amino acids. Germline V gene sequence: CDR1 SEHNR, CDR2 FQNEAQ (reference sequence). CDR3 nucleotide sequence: TGTGCCAGCAGCCCGGGACTAGCGGGAGGCATAGATACGCAGTATTTT. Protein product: CASSPGLAGGIDTQYF.

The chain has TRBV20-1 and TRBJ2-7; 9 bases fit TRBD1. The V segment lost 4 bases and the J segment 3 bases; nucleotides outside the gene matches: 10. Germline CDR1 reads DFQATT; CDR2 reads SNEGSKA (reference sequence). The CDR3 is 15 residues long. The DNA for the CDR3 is TGCAGTGCTATCGACCCTAGACAGGGGGGCTACGAGCAGTACTTC. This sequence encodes CSAIDPRQGGYEQYF.

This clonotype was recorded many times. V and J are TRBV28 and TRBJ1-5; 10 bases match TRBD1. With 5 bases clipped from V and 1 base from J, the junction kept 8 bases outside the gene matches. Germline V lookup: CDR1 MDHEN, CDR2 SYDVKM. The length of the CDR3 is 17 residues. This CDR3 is CASSDRDRGGSNQPQHF. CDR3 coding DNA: TGTGCCAGCAGTGACCGGGACAGGGGAGGGAGCAATCAGCCCCAGCATTTT.

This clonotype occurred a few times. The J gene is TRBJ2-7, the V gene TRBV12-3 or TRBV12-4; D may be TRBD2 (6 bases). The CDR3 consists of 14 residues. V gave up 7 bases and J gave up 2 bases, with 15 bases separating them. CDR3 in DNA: TGTGCCAGCACCACTGGCGGGACGGCCTACGAGCAGTACTTC. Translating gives CASTTGGTAYEQYF.

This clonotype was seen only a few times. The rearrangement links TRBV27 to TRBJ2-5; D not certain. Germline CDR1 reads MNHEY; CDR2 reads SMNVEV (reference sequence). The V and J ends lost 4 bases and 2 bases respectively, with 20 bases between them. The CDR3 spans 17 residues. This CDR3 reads CASSSWPLGRTQETQYF. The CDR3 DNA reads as TGTGCCAGCAGTTCTTGGCCCCTTGGACGGACGCAAGAGACCCAGTACTTC.

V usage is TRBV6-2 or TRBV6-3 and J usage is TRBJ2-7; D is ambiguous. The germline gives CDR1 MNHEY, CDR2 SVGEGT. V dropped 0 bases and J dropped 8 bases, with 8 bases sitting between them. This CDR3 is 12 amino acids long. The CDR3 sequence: CASSYSSIQQYF. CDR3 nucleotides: TGTGCCAGCAGTTACTCGAGCATTCAGCAGTACTTC.

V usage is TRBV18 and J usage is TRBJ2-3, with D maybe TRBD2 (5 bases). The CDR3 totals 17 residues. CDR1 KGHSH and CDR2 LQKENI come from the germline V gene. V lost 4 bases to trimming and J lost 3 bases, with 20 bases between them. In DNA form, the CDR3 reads TGTGCCAGCTCACGACGCCTAGCTCCCACTTCGACAGATACGCAGTATTTT. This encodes CASSRRLAPTSTDTQYF.

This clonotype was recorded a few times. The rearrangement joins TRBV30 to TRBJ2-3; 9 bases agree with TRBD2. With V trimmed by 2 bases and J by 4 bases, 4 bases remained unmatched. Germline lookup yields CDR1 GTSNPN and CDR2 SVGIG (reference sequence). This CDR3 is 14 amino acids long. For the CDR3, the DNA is TGTGCCTGGAGTCCACTAGCGGGTGCAGATACGCAGTATTTT. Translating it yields CAWSPLAGADTQYF.

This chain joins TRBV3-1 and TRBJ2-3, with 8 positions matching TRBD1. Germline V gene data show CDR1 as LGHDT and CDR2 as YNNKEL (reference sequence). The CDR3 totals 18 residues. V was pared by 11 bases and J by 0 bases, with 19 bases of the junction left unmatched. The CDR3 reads CACSLTGGLFLSTDTQYF. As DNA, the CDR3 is TGTGCCTGCTCCCTTACAGGGGGGCTATTTCTCAGCACAGATACGCAGTATTTT.

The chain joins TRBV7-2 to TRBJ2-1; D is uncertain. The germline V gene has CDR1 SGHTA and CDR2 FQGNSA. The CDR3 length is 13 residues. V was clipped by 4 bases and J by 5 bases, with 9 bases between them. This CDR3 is CASSSQINNEQFF. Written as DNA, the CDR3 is TGTGCCAGCAGCTCCCAAATCAACAATGAGCAGTTCTTC.

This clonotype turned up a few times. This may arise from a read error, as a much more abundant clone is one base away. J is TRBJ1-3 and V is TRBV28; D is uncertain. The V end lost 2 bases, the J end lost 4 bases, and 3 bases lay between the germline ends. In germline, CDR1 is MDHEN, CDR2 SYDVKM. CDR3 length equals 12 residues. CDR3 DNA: TGTGCCAGCAGTTTAAGGGGAAACACCATATATTTT. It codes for CASSLRGNTIYF.

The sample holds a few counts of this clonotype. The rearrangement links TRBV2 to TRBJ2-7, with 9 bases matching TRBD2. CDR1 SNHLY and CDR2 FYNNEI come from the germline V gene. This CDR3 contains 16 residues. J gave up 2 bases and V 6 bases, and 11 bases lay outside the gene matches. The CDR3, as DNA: TGTGCCAGCAGCCTCGGGGTTAGCGGGGGCCCCTACGAGCAGTACTTC. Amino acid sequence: CASSLGVSGGPYEQYF.

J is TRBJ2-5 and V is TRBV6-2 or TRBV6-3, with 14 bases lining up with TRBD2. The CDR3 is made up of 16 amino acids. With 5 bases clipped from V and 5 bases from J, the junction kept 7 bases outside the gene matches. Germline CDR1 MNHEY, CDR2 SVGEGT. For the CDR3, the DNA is TGTGCCAGCAGTCAGGGACTAGCGGGAGCACTCGAGACCCAGTACTTC. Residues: CASSQGLAGALETQYF.

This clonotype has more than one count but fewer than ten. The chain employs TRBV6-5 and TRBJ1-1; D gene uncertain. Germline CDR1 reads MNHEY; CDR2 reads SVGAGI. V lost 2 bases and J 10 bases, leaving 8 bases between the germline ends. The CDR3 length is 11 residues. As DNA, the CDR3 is TGTGCCAGCAGTTACGGAGTCGGAGCTTTCTTT. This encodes CASSYGVGAFF.